This paragraph reports one T cell receptor (beta chain). This clone occurred many times. The specificity of this receptor is unknown. Base-call qualities are not available, and no considerably larger clone is one nucleotide away. Receptors were amplified or captured by PCR. Sequencing was performed on an Illumina HiSeq 4000. High-throughput sequencing was used to profile the TCR beta-chain CDR3 region of every patient. Regarding the original processing steps: The researchers built a classifier to tell apart papillary thyroid cancer patients with distant metastasis, based on CDR3 differences among clinicopathological groups. The Shannon index was used to measure repertoire diversity, and the Morisita-Horn index was used to measure how similar tumor and blood repertoires were. The public reads were run again by TCRdb, first through fastp at Q25 and then through MiXCR, and only productive beta chains were kept. The V and J calls shown here were made by TCRdb, not taken from the authors' results. The sample data list under 35,000 clones, and 25% to 30% of these were observed just once. 32% of the sample goes to the ten largest clones.

The junction shows trimming of 4 bases on V and 6 bases on J, plus 13 bases between the germline ends. The germline V gene sets CDR1 to SGHTA and CDR2 to FQGNSA. The CDR3 has 13 amino acids, counting the end cysteine and phenylalanine. The kept DNA is CDR3 alone, 39 bases in frame from the first base. Before undergoing thyroid surgery, none of the patients had been given any kind of treatment. Using T-cell receptor beta sequencing, the researchers looked back retrospectively at clinical samples from patients, gathered between about 2011 and 2018. These data are taken from a study of metastatic and nonmetastatic thyroid tumors (dated by TCRdb to 2018 to 2021). The study in broad terms: Repertoires were compared across peripheral blood and tumor or nodule tissue samples from malignant and benign thyroid patients. Overall results and qualifications from the work: TCR beta diversity was reported as significantly higher in malignant tumors than in benign nodules, in both blood and tumor samples.

This receptor was taken from a female donor with papillary thyroid cancer or a benign thyroid nodule (not recorded which). Some clones in this sample may be carry-over from other donors' samples. The rearrangement joined TRBV7-2 to TRBJ2-7; TRBD1 is a weak D gene call, 6 bases matching. The source material was blood. The CDR3 region reads CASSSQTGLEQYF. The nucleotide sequence is TGTGCCAGCAGCTCCCAGACAGGACTCGAGCAGTACTTC.